The entry below describes one TCR beta chain. The CDR3 totals 13 residues. The germline V gene encodes CDR1 SGHRS and CDR2 YFSETQ. V lost 4 bases and J 2 bases, leaving 9 bases between the germline ends. This entry comes from a study of blood T cell repertoires in COVID-19. About the research overall: COVID-19 samples collected from the United States, Italy and Spain covered acute and convalescent phases. Nucleic acid was either cDNA or gDNA, and it came from T cells, B-cell-depleted T cells, or PBMCs.

Per the original data handling: The authors estimated nucleated cell counts from reference gene primer amplification. Using immunoSEQ multiplex PCR, the repertoire was profiled, and TCRdb retains in-frame clones only, with some absent. D and trimming were read from the DNA, whereas the V and J calls and clone size are those reported in that table. Seen here are roughly 62,000 clones, 65% to 85% observed once, and the top ten hold 25%. The chain links TRBV5-1 to TRBJ2-5; possibly TRBD2 for D (5 bases). This clonotype was obtained from a human donor in a cohort sampled during active COVID-19. The sequenced sample consisted of peripheral blood. The CDR3 DNA is TGCGCCAGCAGCCGGACTCGGCAAGAGACCCAGTACTTC. Amino acid sequence: CASSRTRQETQYF.